The 2 T cell receptor beta chains below come from one sample, sequenced in a study of post-analysis software for immune sequencing data. TCR beta libraries were prepared from cDNA with unique molecular identifiers. TCRdb processed the PCR reads anew with MiXCR; each CDR3 protein has one entry. The top ten hold about 12% of the sample, which has approximately 460,000 distinct CDR3 sequences, nearly 45% seen once. Study observations and caveats: A few TRBV segments occurring more often in patients than controls included TRBV5-6, TRBV5-1 and TRBV20-1.

These receptors' antigens are unknown. The source material was blood. These TCRs come from a girl under 18 with multiple sclerosis.

DNA of the CDR3: TGTGCCAGCAGCTCGACTAGAATTGAGACAGATACGCAGTATTTT. Its protein is CASSSTRIETDTQYF. The chain links TRBV11-2 to TRBJ2-3; the D gene is possibly TRBD2 (6 bases). Looked up from germline, CDR1 is SGHAT and CDR2 is FQNNGV. This CDR3 contains 15 residues. V was pared by 4 bases and J by 3 bases, with 14 bases between.

This clonotype was found a few times. The chain couples TRBV12-3 or TRBV12-4 to TRBJ2-1; 8 bases agree with TRBD2. There are 13 residues in the CDR3. The ends lost 9 bases at V and 0 bases at J; junction bases unmatched: 1. CDR3 region: CASGLASYNEQFF. The CDR3 DNA follows: TGTGCCAGTGGACTAGCCTCCTACAATGAGCAGTTCTTC.